This record covers a single TCR beta chain. Antigen unknown. Libraries were prepared by immunoSEQ multiplex PCR; TCRdb keeps only in-frame clonotypes and omits some of them. The sample carries tens of thousands of clones, roughly 87% recorded once. The V gene end was trimmed by 5 bases and the J gene end by 7 bases; junction bases not matched to a gene: 11. Germline V gene sequence: CDR1 MNHEY, CDR2 SVGAGI. CDR3 length equals 15 residues. The data are from a study of PD-1 blockade in classical Hodgkin lymphoma. Time point specified: cycle 4 day 1 (C4D1), after six to seven weeks of nivolumab. Each patient experienced a relapse that followed autologous stem cell transplantation, and brentuximab vedotin exposure varied. Study-level results: CD8+ TCR diversity did not rise significantly by C4D1, unlike CD4+. It was among complete responders that baseline diversity resembled that of newly diagnosed patients. Whatever underlies the repertoire differences (possibly disease activity or prior therapy) remains undefined. Relapsed/refractory patients reportedly had lower baseline diversity than newly diagnosed patients.

J is TRBJ1-5 and V is TRBV6-5, with TRBD1 identical over 7 bases. This specimen consisted of peripheral blood mononuclear cells (PBMCs), obtained before the fourth cycle of nivolumab. The TCR originated in a human donor with classical Hodgkin lymphoma. Here the CDR3 DNA reads TGTGCCAGCAGTCCGAGGGGACAGCCCAAACAGCCCCAGCATTTT. It yields the protein CASSPRGQPKQPQHF.